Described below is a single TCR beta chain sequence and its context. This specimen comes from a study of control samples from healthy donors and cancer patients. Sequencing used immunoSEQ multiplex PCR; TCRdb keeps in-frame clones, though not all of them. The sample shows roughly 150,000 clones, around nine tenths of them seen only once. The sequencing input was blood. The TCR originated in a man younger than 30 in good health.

CDR3 sequence: CATSAGGDRNQPQHF. Written as DNA, the CDR3 is TGTGCCACATCCGCGGGGGGGGACCGCAATCAGCCCCAGCATTTT. This chain uses TRBV28 with TRBJ1-5; tentatively, D is TRBD1 (5 bases). Germline lookup yields CDR1 MDHEN and CDR2 SYDVKM. The CDR3 extends over 15 amino acids. Trimming removed 10 bases at V and 2 bases at J, with 18 bases between.